This T cell receptor beta chain was captured in a study of blood T cell repertoires in COVID-19. Study as a whole: COVID-19 samples, acute and convalescent, were from the United States, Italy and Spain. PBMCs, B-cell-depleted T cells, or T cells provided the cDNA or gDNA that made up the material.

In the study's own analysis: Estimation of nucleated cell counts was performed using reference gene primer amplification. Repertoires were generated with immunoSEQ multiplex PCR, while TCRdb's copy carries only in-frame clones and drops some. V and J calls and clone size follow that table, whereas D and trimming were derived from the DNA. The repertoire holds under 200,000 clones, around nine tenths seen once, with 1.5% to 2% in the top ten. The specimen sequenced was peripheral blood. This receptor was obtained from a man aged 18 to 30 with active or convalescent COVID-19.

The CDR3 region is CASSLRAGTSSYNEQFF. The CDR3 DNA follows: TGTGCCAGCAGCTTACGGGCGGGGACTAGCAGCTACAATGAGCAGTTCTTC. The chain links TRBV7-8 to TRBJ2-1; 9 bases map to TRBD2. The CDR3 length is 17 residues. Germline V lookup: CDR1 SGHVS, CDR2 FQNEAQ. V shed 2 bases, J shed 3 bases, and the junction held 8 bases outside the gene matches. The complete variable domain, with remaining parts taken from reference TRBV7-8 and TRBJ2-1, reads GAGVSQSPRYKVAKRGQDVALRCDPISGHVSLFWYQQALGQGPEFLTYFQNEAQLDKSGLPSDRFFAERPEGSVSTLKIQRTQQEDSAVYLCASSLRAGTSSYNEQFFGPGTRLTVL.